This TCR beta chain was sequenced during a study of T cell responses to AZD1222 COVID-19 vaccine. The CDR3 is 14 amino acids. Trimming removed 6 bases from V and 1 base from J, with 12 bases in between. Germline CDR1 and CDR2: ENHRY and SYGVKD. The protocol was immunoSEQ multiplex PCR, while the TCRdb copy is restricted to in-frame clones and leaves out a portion. Found here are about 42,000 clones, more than 70% of them singletons; the top ten hold approximately 25%. The TCR sequence derives from an adult who received the AZD1222 COVID-19 vaccine. The sequencing used peripheral blood, collected 28 days after the second AZD1222 dose. The chain recombines TRBV10-3 with TRBJ1-1; the D gene is possibly TRBD1 (6 bases). In nucleotides, the CDR3 is TGTGCCATCAGCAAACAGGGCGCGAACACTGAAGCTTTCTTT. Translated, it gives CAISKQGANTEAFF.